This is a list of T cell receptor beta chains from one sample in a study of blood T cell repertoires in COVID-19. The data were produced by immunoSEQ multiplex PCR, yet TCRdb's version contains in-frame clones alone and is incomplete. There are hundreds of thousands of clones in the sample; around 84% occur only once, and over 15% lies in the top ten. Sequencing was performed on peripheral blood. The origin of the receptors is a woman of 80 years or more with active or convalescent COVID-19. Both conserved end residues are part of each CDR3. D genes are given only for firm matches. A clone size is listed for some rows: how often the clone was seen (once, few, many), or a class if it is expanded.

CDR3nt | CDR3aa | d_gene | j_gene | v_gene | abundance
TGTGCCAGCAGTTTCGGGAGGGTTGAAGCTTTCTTT | CASSFGRVEAFF | . | TRBJ1-1 | TRBV28 | .
TGTGCCAGCAGCTTAGGGGACAGGGAGACTCAGCCCCAGCATTTT | CASSLGDRETQPQHF | TRBD1 | TRBJ1-5 | TRBV11-2 | .
TGTGCCAGCAGCTTGGCGGGGGCGGCCGGGGAGCTGTTTTTT | CASSLAGAAGELFF | . | TRBJ2-2 | TRBV7-3 | .
TGTGCCAGCAGCCTAGAGAGGACGGGACTCCGCTCCTACGAGCAGTACTTC | CASSLERTGLRSYEQYF | . | TRBJ2-7 | TRBV7-2 | .
TGTGCCAGCAGCGTGAAGACTTACGAGCAGTACTTC | CASSVKTYEQYF | . | TRBJ2-7 | TRBV21-1 | .
TGTGCCAGCAGTGAAGGCAGGGTCAACACCGGGGAGCTGTTTTTT | CASSEGRVNTGELFF | . | TRBJ2-2 | TRBV2 | few
TGTGCCAGCAGCCTCGACAGCCTGGACGAGCAGTACTTC | CASSLDSLDEQYF | . | TRBJ2-7 | TRBV11-2 | .
TGTGCCAGCAGGCAAACAGGGGCTTATACTAATGAAAAACTGTTTTTT | CASRQTGAYTNEKLFF | TRBD1 | TRBJ1-4 | TRBV5-5 | .
TGCGCCAGCAGTCGATGGGGCGGGGGGCTTAGCACAGATACGCAGTATTTT | CASSRWGGGLSTDTQYF | TRBD2 | TRBJ2-3 | TRBV23-1 | .
TGTGCCAGCAGCCCCGGCGGAGGGGCTTATGGCTACACCTTC | CASSPGGGAYGYTF | . | TRBJ1-2 | TRBV9 | once